These T cell receptor beta chains were read from a single sample in a study of blood T cell repertoires in COVID-19. The data were produced by immunoSEQ multiplex PCR, yet TCRdb's version contains in-frame clones alone and is incomplete. The repertoire holds some 270,000 clones, with around 90% as singletons. Material: PBMCs or T cells enriched from blood (not recorded which). These TCRs come from a woman between 25 and 40 years old with acute COVID-19. The CDR3 runs from the conserved cysteine through the conserved F or W. The order of the fields is CDR3 length, J gene, V gene, D gene, clone size, CDR3 protein, CDR3 DNA. D genes are given only for firm matches. For some rows the clone size is stated as once, few or many, or as a class when expanded; others skip it.

length: 15
J: TRBJ2-1
V: TRBV5-1
D: -
size: -
CDR3: CASSVGTQSYNEQFF
DNA: TGCGCCAGCAGCGTGGGCACCCAGTCCTACAATGAGCAGTTCTTC

length: 17
J: TRBJ2-7
V: TRBV13
D: -
size: -
CDR3: CASSLNVRTGSSYEQYF
DNA: TGTGCCAGCAGCTTAAATGTCCGCACAGGGAGCTCCTACGAGCAGTACTTC

length: 16
J: TRBJ2-3
V: TRBV11-2
D: TRBD2
size: -
CDR3: CASSYPTSGSGDTQYF
DNA: TGTGCCAGCAGCTACCCGACTAGCGGGAGTGGAGATACGCAGTATTTT

length: 12
J: TRBJ2-1
V: TRBV7-6
D: -
size: once
CDR3: CASSLASVEQFF
DNA: TGTGCCAGCAGCTTAGCCTCCGTAGAGCAGTTCTTC

length: 17
J: TRBJ2-1
V: TRBV6-1
D: -
size: -
CDR3: CASSGRRDTSSYNEQFF
DNA: TGTGCCAGCAGTGGGCGTCGGGACACTAGCTCCTACAATGAGCAGTTCTTC

length: 15
J: TRBJ2-2
V: TRBV5-4
D: -
size: -
CDR3: CASSLGGKNTGELFF
DNA: TGTGCCAGCAGCTTGGGCGGAAAGAACACCGGGGAGCTGTTTTTT

length: 15
J: TRBJ2-1
V: TRBV28
D: TRBD2
size: -
CDR3: CASSLLGLVFNEQFF
DNA: TGTGCCAGCAGTTTACTGGGACTAGTCTTCAATGAGCAGTTCTTC

length: 13
J: TRBJ1-2
V: TRBV2
D: TRBD1
size: -
CDR3: CASSVWTGDGYTF
DNA: TGTGCCAGCAGTGTATGGACAGGCGATGGCTACACCTTC

length: 16
J: TRBJ2-7
V: TRBV7-2
D: -
size: once
CDR3: CASSLVRDSPPYEQYF
DNA: TGTGCCAGCAGCTTAGTGCGGGACAGTCCACCCTACGAGCAGTACTTC

length: 16
J: TRBJ2-1
V: TRBV27
D: TRBD1
size: -
CDR3: CASSLPRQGSYNEQFF
DNA: TGTGCCAGCAGTTTACCCCGACAGGGCTCCTACAATGAGCAGTTCTTC

length: 13
J: TRBJ1-1
V: TRBV6-5
D: TRBD1
size: -
CDR3: CASTSGQGRANFF
DNA: TGTGCCAGCACCTCCGGACAGGGAAGGGCGAATTTCTTT

length: 13
J: TRBJ1-1
V: TRBV6-5
D: -
size: -
CDR3: CASRLNRGTEAFF
DNA: TGTGCCAGCAGACTCAATCGGGGGACTGAAGCTTTCTTT

length: 18
J: TRBJ2-3
V: TRBV5-6
D: TRBD1
size: -
CDR3: CASSLFGQGGLGTDTQYF
DNA: TGTGCCAGCAGCTTGTTTGGACAGGGTGGTTTGGGCACAGATACGCAGTATTTT

length: 15
J: TRBJ2-1
V: TRBV7-9
D: TRBD1
size: -
CDR3: CASSSGTGTYNEQFF
DNA: TGTGCCAGCAGCTCCGGGACAGGGACCTACAATGAGCAGTTCTTC

length: 14
J: TRBJ1-1
V: TRBV19
D: -
size: -
CDR3: CATQIEAGVTEAFF
DNA: TGTGCCACCCAAATTGAGGCGGGGGTCACTGAAGCTTTCTTT

length: 15
J: TRBJ2-4
V: TRBV27
D: TRBD1
size: -
CDR3: CASSLVDRERYIQYF
DNA: TGTGCCAGCAGTTTAGTAGACAGGGAGAGGTACATTCAGTACTTC

length: 15
J: TRBJ2-3
V: TRBV19
D: -
size: -
CDR3: CASSQQGGNTDTQYF
DNA: TGTGCCAGTAGTCAGCAGGGGGGTAACACAGATACGCAGTATTTT